Listed below are T cell receptor beta chains from one sample, sequenced in a study of T cell responses to AZD1222 COVID-19 vaccine. Profiled with immunoSEQ multiplex PCR; TCRdb holds only in-frame clones, not every one. Of 100,000 or so clones listed, 82% are singletons. The sample here was peripheral blood, taken on day 0 of AZD1222 vaccination. The receptors originated from an adult in good health. Both conserved end residues are trimmed from each CDR3. Size is stated for part of the rows, as once, few or many counts, or as a class when the clone is expanded.

abundance	j_gene	v_gene	CDR3aa
NA	TRBJ2-7	TRBV25-1	ASSGQITYEQY
NA	TRBJ1-2	TRBV7-6	ASSLAEGEANGYT
NA	TRBJ2-7	TRBV9	ASSPRTGPSYEQY
NA	TRBJ1-5	TRBV5-4	ASSFGTGIGGNQPQH
NA	TRBJ1-6	TRBV4-2	ASSQGFTEGSPLH
NA	TRBJ1-2	TRBV12-5	ASGSGPLRGGYT
NA	TRBJ2-7	TRBV11-2	ASSLGPRYEQY
NA	TRBJ2-3	TRBV7-2	ASSLLRDTDTQY
NA	TRBJ1-6	TRBV30	ARRPGGRDSPLH
medium-sized	TRBJ1-1	TRBV10-2	ASSPTNTEAF
NA	TRBJ1-2	TRBV5-1	ASSLDRAFGYT
few	TRBJ2-7	TRBV10-3	AISESSQGSSYEQY
NA	TRBJ1-5	TRBV7-2	ASSLDTIQPQH
NA	TRBJ2-7	TRBV7-2	ASSSFGHEQY
NA	TRBJ1-1	TRBV7-4	ASSLVAF
NA	TRBJ1-2	TRBV15	ATSRSGQGFYGYT
NA	TRBJ1-1	TRBV5-5	ASSLTSGTGSLRAF
NA	TRBJ1-5	TRBV5-1	APGQGSSVRGQPQH
NA	TRBJ1-3	TRBV9	ASSSAHPSGNTIY
NA	TRBJ1-2	TRBV7-9	ASSLGTETYGYT
NA	TRBJ1-2	TRBV2	ASSGGEGYGYT
NA	TRBJ2-7	TRBV6-2/TRBV6-3	ASSYVGSHYEQY
NA	TRBJ1-4	TRBV3-1/TRBV3-2	ASSQNNEKLF
NA	TRBJ1-2	TRBV3-1/TRBV3-2	ASSQDGAERPRGGGYT
NA	TRBJ1-4	TRBV29-1	SVARDNNEKLF
NA	TRBJ1-4	TRBV7-9	ASSLSPTRANEKLF
NA	TRBJ1-4	TRBV5-8	ASSLFGGEKLF
NA	TRBJ2-3	TRBV4-3	ASSQVRQSLFSTDTQY
NA	TRBJ2-7	TRBV3-1/TRBV3-2	ASSQEGLGIRSYEQY
once	TRBJ2-3	TRBV7-9	ASSLAGIITGAKRDTQY
NA	TRBJ1-3	TRBV19	ASSIGGGVPGNTIY
NA	TRBJ2-1	TRBV2	ASSVGGGIGNEQF
few	TRBJ2-1	TRBV11-2	ASSQEFWRTLPRGQF
few	TRBJ2-4	TRBV5-5	ASSSSGGLSKNIQY
NA	TRBJ2-2	TRBV13	ASSPGAGELF
NA	TRBJ1-6	TRBV19	ASSMAKGNSPLH
few	TRBJ1-2	TRBV21-1	ASTVPPAGGNYGYT
NA	TRBJ1-1	TRBV15	ATSRYRNTEAF
NA	TRBJ1-2	TRBV5-1	ASSLFGPDTYGYT
NA	TRBJ2-5	TRBV9	ASSVWDSPRETQY
NA	TRBJ1-2	TRBV5-1	ASSVDSRYGYT
NA	TRBJ1-2	TRBV4-2	ASSQGVGDYGYT
NA	TRBJ1-5	TRBV3-1/TRBV3-2	ASTLGLSNQPQH
few	TRBJ1-5	TRBV2	ASSESFSNQPQH
NA	TRBJ1-1	TRBV18	ASSPPAQGLNTEAF